Detailed here is one T cell receptor (beta chain). The clone's antigen remains unknown. Per-nucleotide qualities are absent, and no much larger clonotype sits a single base away. The data originate from a study of human T cells and chemical hapten exposure (dated by TCRdb to the early 2020s). Background for the entire study: For sensitization, 2% DPC in acetone was applied to a 2 cm by 2 cm area of upper inner arm skin. Patient blood was sampled pre-sensitization (week 0) and at 2, 6 and about 24 weeks after DPC sensitization. The libraries were sequenced as a pool, and the TCR yield per sample differed mostly because of small variations in library volumes within the pool. In alopecia patients, the study followed how the peripheral blood TCR repertoire changed in vivo over primary and secondary sensitization to diphenylcyclopropenone (DPC), a hapten. Blood for TCR sequencing was provided by twenty-nine alopecia patients at one to four time points (pre-sensitization, 2, 6 and 24 weeks). Patch testing was performed on the upper back with Finn chambers containing 0.01% DPC, and the patch tests were scored after 6 days according to International Contact Dermatitis Research Group standards. Throughout the study period of around 24 weeks, patients also received therapeutic DPC doses to the scalp every week. Most of the patients in the cohort were female, and the cohort covered alopecia areata with under or over 50% scalp involvement, alopecia totalis and alopecia universalis.

The full study reports these points: Repeated subsampling changed both the strength of the expansion versus patch-test correlation and the threshold at which that correlation became significant. The number of TCRs above 1 in 1000 frequency did not change with DPC sensitization; there was no evidence of global repertoire structure alterations. Significantly more large CDR3 similarity clusters were formed by expanded TCRs than by pre-sensitization or healthy control sets, consistent with antigen-driven responses. A positive correlation was found between the number of PT1 expanded TCRs and patch test score, with significance reached at thresholds 8, 16 and 32 but not 4. Because all patients had alopecia, a presumed autoimmune disease, the immune response of the patients might differ from that of healthy individuals.

Receptors were amplified or captured by RACE. Sequenced on a NextSeq 500. During library preparation, unique molecular identifiers were attached to individual cDNA molecules so that TCRs could be counted in a quantitative, reproducible way. Both TCR alpha and TCR beta chains were sequenced from each blood RNA sample. The original methods were these. A median of roughly 100,000 TCRs per sample was observed, with a range of about 23,224 to 690,600. V, J and CDR3 annotation of the TCR reads was carried out using the Decombinator software suite. Every sample was subsampled to the same number of TCRs (28,000) for the PS versus PT1 abundance plots. TCRs were defined as expanded if absent before sensitization and observed at least eight times at the 2-week time point. The public reads were reanalyzed by TCRdb: fastp trimming at Q25, MiXCR alignment, in-frame beta chains only. Identical CDR3 protein sequences are pooled into one entry, listed with their most common genes and DNA. The V and J calls come from TCRdb's annotation, not from the publication. A total of about 160,000 distinct CDR3 sequences appear in this sample, about a quarter of them only once. The ten largest clonotypes hold under 2.5% of the sample.

The time point label here, explained by the study, means: patch test 3, about 24 weeks after DPC sensitization. Explained via the paper, the treatment or condition label denotes: therapeutic diphenylcyclopropenone sensitization with weekly scalp DPC. At every patch-test visit, the blood draw took place before the patch test was put on. Patients were considered eligible if aged 18 to 70, diagnosed with alopecia and deemed suitable for DPC therapy, and patients were excluded if pregnant. Total RNA was extracted from unfractionated whole blood that had been collected in Tempus Blood RNA tubes. The germline V end is reduced by 5 bases and the J end by 1 base; junction bases left unmatched: 5. Including the terminal cysteine and phenylalanine, the CDR3 comprises 13 residues. This entry keeps only the CDR3 DNA: 39 bases, framed from base 1. Sequences DFQATT (CDR1) and SNEGSKA (CDR2) are obtained from the germline V gene (reference sequence).

The chain is encoded by TRBV20-1 joined to TRBJ2-7, and 7 junctional nucleotides match TRBD1. The clonotype originates from a young woman with alopecia areata. Some clones in this sample may be carry-over from other donors' samples. The specimen was whole blood, collected in connection with sensitization to the hapten diphenylcyclopropenone (DPC). The nucleotides read TGCAGTGCTCAAGACAGGGTTTCCTACGAGCAGTACTTC. Its amino acids are CSAQDRVSYEQYF.